These T cell receptor beta chains were read from a single sample in a study of cytomegalovirus exposure and HLA in healthy donors. Assay used: immunoSEQ multiplex PCR; TCRdb lists only in-frame clones, some missing. The sample has some 130,000 clones, roughly 79% seen once. Sequencing was performed on PBMCs. These TCRs come from a middle-aged woman in good health and CMV-seronegative. Each CDR3 is given with its conserved first and last residue.

TRBV9 CASSVAGIRNTEAFF
TRBV27 CASSSRTIFYEQYF
TRBV9 CASSVGGGNQPQHF
TRBV28 CASIVGTGSNSPLHF
TRBV20-1 CVRGSYGYTF
TRBV19 CASSPWTVGGEQFF
TRBV5-1 CASSLGAGGSYEQYF
TRBV4-3 CASSLGTRGSYEQYF
TRBV7-2 CASRRGRGSGGTQYF
TRBV6-5 CASNLGQGNTEAFF
TRBV27 CASSPPGTEAFF
TRBV28 CASSHGVSWDGYTF
TRBV19 CASSMGQLIDTQYF
TRBV5-1 CASSSGSSDKRASYVRQYF
TRBV7-9 CASSRDSKNSPLHF
TRBV2 CASSASGTPTYEQYF
TRBV7-3 CASTLRTGGGTEAFF
TRBV5-1 CASSFSQRGWDEQYF
TRBV9 CASSARQSTDTQYF
TRBV4-3 CASSQVPSGGVGQETQYF
TRBV29-1 CSVNRGLDTEAFF
TRBV2 CASSDRINQPQHF
TRBV7-9 CASSLGQGGSLEQYF
TRBV5-1 CASSLSRETQYF
TRBV29-1 CSVDDQAGLGETQYF
TRBV5-4 CASSLDKKNTEAFF